Listed below are T cell receptor beta chains from one sample, sequenced in a study of shared clonotypes between healthy human individuals. The assay was immunoSEQ multiplex PCR, and TCRdb's table has in-frame clones only and misses some. Counted here are around 2.5 million clones, more than 85% occurring once; the ten biggest clones make up more than 0.35%. Sequenced: naive CD4+ T cells from PBMCs. Source of these receptors: a young man in good health. Some clones in this sample may be carry-over from other donors' samples. Each CDR3 is given with its conserved first and last residue. D genes are given only for firm matches. Clone size appears in some rows only: once, few, many, or a class for an expanded clone.

cdr3_nt | cdr3_aa | v_call | d_call | clone_size | j_call | cdr3_length
TGTGCCAGCAGGGTTCGGGGTAATTGGGACACTGAAGCTTTCTTT | CASRVRGNWDTEAFF | TRBV5-6 | - | - | TRBJ1-1 | 15
TGTGCCACCAGGGAGGGGTGGAAGGACACTGAAGCTTTCTTT | CATREGWKDTEAFF | TRBV15 | - | - | TRBJ1-1 | 14
TGTGCCAGCAGCCCTGGGACAGGCTCTGGCTACACCTTC | CASSPGTGSGYTF | TRBV7-3 | TRBD1 | - | TRBJ1-2 | 13
TGCAGCGTTGGACTAGCGGGAGTCTCCTACAATGAGCAGTTCTTC | CSVGLAGVSYNEQFF | TRBV29-1 | TRBD2 | - | TRBJ2-1 | 15
TGTGCCAGCAGTTACCAACTGAACACTGAAGCTTTCTTT | CASSYQLNTEAFF | TRBV6-5 | - | - | TRBJ1-1 | 13
TGCGCCAGCAGCGACGGGACTAGCGGAGAGACCCAGTACTTC | CASSDGTSGETQYF | TRBV5-1 | TRBD2 | - | TRBJ2-5 | 14
TGTGCCAGCAGTACCCAATCCACAGGGGGCTCTGAAGCTTTCTTT | CASSTQSTGGSEAFF | TRBV28 | TRBD1 | few | TRBJ1-1 | 15
TGTGCCAGCAGTGACGCACATCCAAATCAGCCCCAGCATTTT | CASSDAHPNQPQHF | TRBV2 | - | - | TRBJ1-5 | 14
TGTGCCAGCAGTTTACGGCAAGGGGCAGCCAAGGGAAATGAGCAGTTCTTC | CASSLRQGAAKGNEQFF | TRBV27 | - | - | TRBJ2-1 | 17
TGTGCCAGCAGGGTTCGGGGGCTATCTGGGTATGGCTACACCTTC | CASRVRGLSGYGYTF | TRBV28 | - | - | TRBJ1-2 | 15
TGCGCCAGCAGCGGGCTAGCGGGTAGCAATGAGCAGTTCTTC | CASSGLAGSNEQFF | TRBV5-1 | TRBD2 | - | TRBJ2-1 | 14